What follows are 2 T cell receptor beta chains derived from one specimen sequenced in a study of patients and donors after allogeneic stem cell transplantation. TCRdb itself ran the RT-PCR reads through MiXCR, one entry per CDR3 protein. The data hold 920,000 or so distinct CDR3 sequences, with more than 15% observed a single time. The sequencing input was blood, either unsorted or a sorted T cell fraction (not recorded which). Receptors originate from a human donor who was either an allogeneic HSCT recipient or a stem cell or donor lymphocyte infusion donor (not recorded which). It is not recorded whose cells these are; they may come from a transplant donor.

This chain uses TRBV9 with TRBJ2-3, with TRBD2 identical over 8 bases. With V trimmed by 0 bases and J by 2 bases, 8 bases remained unmatched. This CDR3 is built from 17 residues. Germline assignment: CDR1 SGDLS and CDR2 YYNGEE. For the CDR3, the DNA is TGTGCCAGCAGCGTAGACCCAGCGGGGGCCCTCACAGATACGCAGTATTTT. This gives the protein CASSVDPAGALTDTQYF. The whole variable domain, filled in from reference TRBV9 and TRBJ2-3, reads DSGVTQTPKHLITATGQRVTLRCSPRSGDLSVYWYQQSLDQGLQFLIQYYNGEERAKGNILERFSAQQFPDLHSELNLSSLELGDSALYFCASSVDPAGALTDTQYFGPGTRLTVL.

This clonotype was recorded many times. The chain combines TRBV14 with TRBJ2-2; D not resolved. The CDR3 has 13 amino acids. Trimming shortened V by 2 bases and J by 7 bases, and 8 bases separated the two germline ends. Germline V lookup: CDR1 SGHDN, CDR2 FVKESK. The chain's CDR3 is CASSQRVFGELFF. CDR3 sequence (DNA): TGTGCCAGCAGCCAAAGGGTTTTCGGGGAGCTGTTTTTT.